This passage covers 3 T cell receptor beta chains from one sample sequenced in a study of cytomegalovirus exposure and HLA in healthy donors. It was with 60 Vbeta and 13 Jbeta primers that the PCR ran. Profiled with immunoSEQ multiplex PCR; TCRdb holds only in-frame clones, not every one. The table has about 180,000 clones, more than 75% seen once; the top ten hold about 1.5%. The specimen sequenced was PBMCs. The receptors derive from a man aged 40-49 years in good health and CMV-seronegative.

J is TRBJ1-5 and V is TRBV5-6; D is unclear. V shed 1 base and J shed 5 bases, with 7 bases lying between them. The CDR3 length is 13 residues. In germline, CDR1 is SGHDT, CDR2 YYEEEE. The CDR3 spells CASSLTYHQPQHF. CDR3 nucleotides: TGTGCCAGCAGCTTGACATACCATCAGCCCCAGCATTTT.

The chain employs TRBV7-9 and TRBJ2-7; a possible D gene is TRBD2 (5 bases). V shed 9 bases and J shed 1 base, with 10 bases lying between them. The CDR3 spans 12 residues. Germline V gives CDR1 SEHNR, CDR2 FQNEAQ (reference sequence). CDR3 sequence: CASEGASYEQYF. CDR3 coding DNA: TGTGCCAGTGAGGGCGCTTCCTACGAGCAGTACTTC.

The chain couples TRBV5-1 to TRBJ2-1, with TRBD2 matching 13 bases. The germline V gene encodes CDR1 SGHRS and CDR2 YFSETQ. CDR3 length: 15 residues. After removal of 2 bases from V and 8 bases from J, the junction contained 4 bases not matched to a gene. The CDR3 region has the DNA TGCGCCAGCAGCTTAATCACTAGCGGGGGGGATGAGCAGTTCTTC. Translating it yields CASSLITSGGDEQFF.